This T cell receptor (beta chain) was recovered during a study of T-cell reconstitution after alpha-beta-depleted transplantation in children. The authors prepared the TCRbeta library with unique molecular identifiers. Each CDR3 protein gets one entry after TCRdb re-called the PCR reads with MiXCR. The data show hundreds of thousands of distinct CDR3 sequences, around 12% seen once. Broader study findings: About two months after transplant, alpha-beta T cells reportedly came from several hundred expanded graft clones. A year had passed since transplant, and T-cell counts and diversity by then came mostly from newly produced T cells. There were some patients whose high TCRbeta diversity at day 60 came from surviving recipient T cells and thymic progenitors.

CDR3 length: 16 residues. In germline, CDR1 is DFQATT, CDR2 SNEGSKA (reference sequence). With respect to this clonotype: Its antigen is undetermined. With a much larger clone just one base away, this may be a read error.

The chain couples TRBV20-1 to TRBJ2-3; D is unclear. The sequenced sample was PBMCs, obtained before TCRalphabeta/CD19-depleted stem cell transplant. The TCR sequence derives from a girl aged 2 to 9 with congenital amegakaryocytic thrombocytopenia, due to receive a stem cell transplant. CDR3 sequence: CCARALHSEGTDTQYF. As DNA, the CDR3 is TGCTGTGCTAGAGCCTTGCATTCCGAAGGCACAGATACGCAGTATTTT.